The next 14 T cell receptor beta chains were all read from a single sample in a study of spatial heterogeneity in lung cancer. A single record per CDR3 protein comes from TCRdb applying MiXCR to the 5' RACE reads. The sample yields about 50,000 distinct CDR3 sequences, 6% to 9.5% seen once. Time point indicated: sample taken at primary tumor resection. Material for sequencing was whole RNA from tumor, nontumor lung or frozen PBMC, left unsorted. The source material was PBMCs, sampled at surgery. These receptors were taken from a female donor with early-stage non-small cell lung cancer.

V gene TRBV7-9 combines with J gene TRBJ1-1; a possible D gene is TRBD1 (6 bases). Trimming pared 5 bases from V and 11 bases from J, leaving 15 bases between. The germline CDR1 and CDR2 sequences are SEHNR and FQNEAQ (reference sequence). The CDR3 extends over 12 amino acids. The DNA of the CDR3 is TGTGCCAGCAGCCATGACGGGGGCTTGGCTTTCTTT. Amino acids: CASSHDGGLAFF. Supplemented by reference TRBV7-9 and TRBJ1-1, the full variable domain reads DTGVSQNPRHKITKRGQNVTFRCDPISEHNRLYWYRQTLGQGPEFLTYFQNEAQLEKSRLLSDRFSAERPKGSFSTLEIQRTEQGDSAMYLCASSHDGGLAFFGQGTRLTVV.

V and J are TRBV19 and TRBJ2-5; weak D call: TRBD1 (7 bases). The V gene's germline CDR1 is LNHDA and CDR2 SQIVND (reference sequence). V lost 7 bases and J 2 bases, leaving 14 bases between the germline ends. The CDR3 loop spans 14 amino acids. The CDR3 nucleotides read TGTGCCAGTAATCCAGGGGGGAAACAAGAGACCCAGTACTTC. This gives the protein CASNPGGKQETQYF.

This clonotype was counted a few times. The chain joins TRBV10-3 to TRBJ2-2; perhaps TRBD1 as D (6 bases). Trimming took 11 bases from V and 1 from J, leaving 14 bases between them. Germline V lookup: CDR1 ENHRY, CDR2 SYGVKD. The CDR3 runs to 14 residues. The CDR3 loop reads CAARQDWNTGELFF. For the CDR3, the DNA is TGTGCCGCAAGACAGGACTGGAACACCGGGGAGCTGTTTTTT.

The table lists this clonotype with a few counts. The chain uses TRBV12-3 or TRBV12-4 and TRBJ2-7, with TRBD1 identical over 8 bases. The junction had 7 bases not matched to a gene; V was cut back by 5 bases and J by 7 bases. CDR3 size: 13 residues. CDR3 nucleotide sequence: TGTGCCAGCAGTACCTTACAGGGGGGAGAGCAGTACTTC. Translation: CASSTLQGGEQYF.

The sample holds many counts of this clonotype. The chain uses TRBV6-2 or TRBV6-3 and TRBJ2-7; 10 nucleotides align to TRBD1. The CDR3 runs to 17 residues. CDR1 MNHEY and CDR2 SVGEGT come from the germline V gene. V lost 2 bases to trimming and J lost 4 bases; unmatched junction nucleotides: 11. The CDR3 reads CASSYPPGTGVGYEQYF. CDR3 coding DNA: TGTGCCAGCAGTTACCCCCCCGGGACAGGGGTTGGATACGAGCAGTACTTC.

This clonotype was seen once. A clone one base away is much larger, so this may be a read error. No conserved phenylalanine or tryptophan ends this CDR3, so it is likely a read error. V and J are TRBV6-2 or TRBV6-3 and TRBJ2-5; 9 bases map to TRBD1. Germline V lookup: CDR1 MNHEY, CDR2 SVGEGT. The CDR3 spans 13 residues. With 6 bases clipped from V and 3 bases from J, the junction kept 2 bases outside the gene matches. In DNA form, the CDR3 reads TGTGCCAGCAGAGGGACAGGGAAAGAGACCCAGTACCTC. Its protein product is CASRGTGKETQYL.

The chain uses TRBV5-6 and TRBJ1-2; TRBD1 aligns across 8 bases. This CDR3 region has 15 residues. The germline V gene has CDR1 SGHDT and CDR2 YYEEEE. The junction had 8 bases not matched to a gene; V was cut back by 4 bases and J by 3 bases. Here the CDR3 DNA reads TGTGCCAGCAGCCCATCCGGGACAGGTGACTATGGCTACACCTTC. Its protein is CASSPSGTGDYGYTF.

This clonotype has ten or more counts. This rearrangement joins TRBV6-2 or TRBV6-3 to TRBJ2-2; D possibly corresponds to TRBD1 (5 bases). There are 13 residues in the CDR3. Trimming pared 7 bases from V and 6 bases from J, leaving 12 bases between. Germline assignment: CDR1 MNHEY and CDR2 SVGEGT. The CDR3 bases are TGTGCCAGCAAAAGCCAGGGCGCCGGGGAGCTGTTTTTT. It encodes CASKSQGAGELFF.

The table lists this clonotype with a few counts. The chain combines TRBV28 with TRBJ2-1; the match to TRBD2 covers 8 bases. Per the germline V gene, CDR1 is MDHEN and CDR2 is SYDVKM. The CDR3 has 15 amino acids. The J segment lost 1 base and the V segment lost 8 bases, leaving 7 bases of the junction unmatched. Here the CDR3 reads CASGSGGLSYNEQFF. In DNA form, the CDR3 reads TGTGCCAGCGGGAGCGGGGGCCTATCCTACAATGAGCAGTTCTTC.

The sample holds a few counts of this clonotype. The chain's CDR3 is CSARRHLPTPSQETQYF. CDR3 DNA: TGCAGTGCCAGAAGACATTTACCGACCCCATCCCAAGAGACCCAGTACTTC. This rearrangement joins TRBV20-1 to TRBJ2-5; unclear D gene. Germline lookup yields CDR1 DFQATT and CDR2 SNEGSKA (reference sequence). With 6 bases removed from V and 1 base from J, the gap between germline ends came to 24 bases. The CDR3 runs to 17 residues.

At least ten counts were recorded for this clonotype. The gene calls are TRBV12-5 and TRBJ2-1; 13 bases map to TRBD2. The CDR3 is 17 amino acids. Germline V gene sequence: CDR1 LGHNT, CDR2 FRNRAP. J was trimmed by 0 bases and V by 6 bases; bases with no gene match: 5. The CDR3 bases are TGTGCTAGTGGACGGGGACTAGCGGGGAGCTCCTACAATGAGCAGTTCTTC. This encodes CASGRGLAGSSYNEQFF.

The V and J genes are TRBV27 and TRBJ1-3, with unresolved D. Germline V gene sequence: CDR1 MNHEY, CDR2 SMNVEV (reference sequence). Trimming stripped 0 bases from V and 2 bases from J, with 8 bases between. This CDR3 comprises 15 residues. The CDR3 protein is CASSLSPYAGNTIYF. The DNA for the CDR3 is TGTGCCAGCAGTTTATCGCCTTACGCTGGAAACACCATATATTTT.

This clonotype was counted only a few times. The gene calls are TRBV7-8 and TRBJ2-7; 9 bases line up with TRBD1. CDR1 is SGHVS and CDR2 is FQNEAQ in the germline V gene. J was trimmed by 6 bases and V by 4 bases; bases with no gene match: 7. This CDR3 has 14 amino acids. CDR3 residues: CASSSTGGYGEQYF. CDR3 coding DNA: TGTGCCAGCAGCTCGACAGGGGGGTATGGCGAGCAGTACTTC.

This clonotype was detected ten times or more. The V call is TRBV12-3 or TRBV12-4, the J call TRBJ1-5; D is undetermined. The germline V and J ends were trimmed by 6 bases and 5 bases, with 11 bases remaining between them. The CDR3 consists of 13 residues. The chain's CDR3 is CASSLGRDQPQHF. Here the CDR3 DNA reads TGTGCCAGCAGCCTCGGACGCGATCAGCCCCAGCATTTT.